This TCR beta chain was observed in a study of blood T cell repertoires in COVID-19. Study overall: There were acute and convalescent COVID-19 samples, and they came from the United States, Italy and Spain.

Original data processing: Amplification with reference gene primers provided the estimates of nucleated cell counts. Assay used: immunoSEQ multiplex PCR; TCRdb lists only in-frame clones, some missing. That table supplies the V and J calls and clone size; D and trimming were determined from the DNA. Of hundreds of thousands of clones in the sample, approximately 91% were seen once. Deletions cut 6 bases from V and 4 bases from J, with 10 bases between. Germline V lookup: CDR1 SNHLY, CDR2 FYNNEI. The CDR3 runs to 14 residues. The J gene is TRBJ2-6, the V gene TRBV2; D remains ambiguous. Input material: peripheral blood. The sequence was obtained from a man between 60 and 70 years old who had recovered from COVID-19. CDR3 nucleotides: TGTGCCAGCAGGGCTCATGTAGGGGCCAACGTCCTGACTTTC. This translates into CASRAHVGANVLTF.